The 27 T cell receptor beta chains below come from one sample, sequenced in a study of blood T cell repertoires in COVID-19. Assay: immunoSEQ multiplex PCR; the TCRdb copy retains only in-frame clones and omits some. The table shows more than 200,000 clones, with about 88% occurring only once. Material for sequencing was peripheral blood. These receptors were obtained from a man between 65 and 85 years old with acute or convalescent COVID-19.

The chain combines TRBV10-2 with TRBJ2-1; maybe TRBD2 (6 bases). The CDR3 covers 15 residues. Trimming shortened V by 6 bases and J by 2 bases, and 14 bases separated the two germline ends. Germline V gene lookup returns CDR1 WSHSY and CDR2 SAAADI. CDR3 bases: TGCGCCAGCAGCAACGGACTACTCACCTACAATGAGCAGTTCTTC. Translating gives CASSNGLLTYNEQFF.

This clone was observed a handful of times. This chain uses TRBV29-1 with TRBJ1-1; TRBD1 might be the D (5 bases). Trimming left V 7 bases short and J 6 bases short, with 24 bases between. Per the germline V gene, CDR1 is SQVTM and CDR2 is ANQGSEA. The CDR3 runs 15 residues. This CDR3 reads CSADSDRGTYAEAFF. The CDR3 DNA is TGCAGCGCAGACTCGGACCGAGGGACTTATGCTGAAGCTTTCTTT.

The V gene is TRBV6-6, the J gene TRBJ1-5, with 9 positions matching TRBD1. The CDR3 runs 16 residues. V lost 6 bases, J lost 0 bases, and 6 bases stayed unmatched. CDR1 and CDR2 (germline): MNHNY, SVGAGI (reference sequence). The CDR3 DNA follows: TGTGCCAGCAGCGCGGGACAGGGAAATAGCAATCAGCCCCAGCATTTT. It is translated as CASSAGQGNSNQPQHF.

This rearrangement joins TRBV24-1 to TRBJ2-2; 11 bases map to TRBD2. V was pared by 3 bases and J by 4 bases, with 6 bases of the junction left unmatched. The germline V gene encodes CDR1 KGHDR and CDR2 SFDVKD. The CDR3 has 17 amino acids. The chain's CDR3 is CATSDALAGAGTGELFF. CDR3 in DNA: TGTGCCACCAGTGATGCACTAGCGGGAGCGGGCACCGGGGAGCTGTTTTTT.

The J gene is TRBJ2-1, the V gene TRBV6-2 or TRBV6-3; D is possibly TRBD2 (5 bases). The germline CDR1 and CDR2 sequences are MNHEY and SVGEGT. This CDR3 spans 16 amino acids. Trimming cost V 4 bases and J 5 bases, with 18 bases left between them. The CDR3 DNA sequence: TGTGCCAGCAGTTCCGGACTCTCCCCAAGCAACAATGAGCAGTTCTTC. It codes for CASSSGLSPSNNEQFF.

The chain's CDR3 is CASSRPPGRTVGGLHNEQFF. CDR3 nucleotides: TGTGCCAGCAGTCGTCCCCCTGGCCGGACAGTCGGGGGGCTCCACAATGAGCAGTTCTTC. V usage is TRBV16 and J usage is TRBJ2-1; D is perhaps TRBD2 (7 bases). Trimming stripped 6 bases from V and 5 bases from J, with 32 bases between. CDR1 and CDR2 from the germline V gene are KGHSY and FQNENV. This CDR3 comprises 20 residues.

CDR3 amino acids: CASSSHRGTGELFF. The CDR3 DNA follows: TGTGCCAGCAGCAGTCACAGGGGCACCGGGGAGCTGTTTTTT. This chain connects TRBV7-9 to TRBJ2-2, with TRBD1 matching over 7 bases. This CDR3 comprises 14 residues. V dropped 5 bases and J dropped 4; count of bases not matched to a gene: 4. Germline loops: CDR1 SEHNR, CDR2 FQNEAQ (reference sequence).

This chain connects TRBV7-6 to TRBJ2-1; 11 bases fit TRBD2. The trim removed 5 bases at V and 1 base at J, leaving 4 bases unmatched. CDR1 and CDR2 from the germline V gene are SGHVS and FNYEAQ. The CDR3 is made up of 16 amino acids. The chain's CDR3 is CASSPLAGGSYNEQFF. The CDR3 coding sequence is TGTGCCAGCAGCCCCTTAGCGGGAGGGTCCTACAATGAGCAGTTCTTC.

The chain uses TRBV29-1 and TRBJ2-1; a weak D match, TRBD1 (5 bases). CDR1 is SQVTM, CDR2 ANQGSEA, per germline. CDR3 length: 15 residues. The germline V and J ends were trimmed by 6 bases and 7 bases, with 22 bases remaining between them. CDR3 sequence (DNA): TGCAGCGTCCGATCAGGGAATAATTATGGTAATGAGCAGTTCTTC. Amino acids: CSVRSGNNYGNEQFF.

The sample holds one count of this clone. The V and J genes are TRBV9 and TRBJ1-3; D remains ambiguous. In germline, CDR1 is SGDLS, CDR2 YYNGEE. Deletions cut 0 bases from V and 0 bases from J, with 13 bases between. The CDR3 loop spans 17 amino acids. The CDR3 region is CASSVGLEGSSGNTIYF. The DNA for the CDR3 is TGTGCCAGCAGCGTAGGTTTGGAAGGGAGCTCTGGAAACACCATATATTTT.

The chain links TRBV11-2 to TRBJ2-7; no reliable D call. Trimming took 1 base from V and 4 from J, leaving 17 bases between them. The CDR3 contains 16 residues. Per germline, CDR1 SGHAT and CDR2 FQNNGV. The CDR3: CASSLGVGGFGYEQYF. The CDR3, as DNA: TGTGCCAGCAGCTTAGGAGTAGGCGGCTTTGGGTACGAGCAGTACTTC.

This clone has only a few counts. CDR3 sequence: CASSSTGAYEQYF. The CDR3 nucleotides read TGTGCCAGCTCATCCACAGGGGCCTACGAGCAGTACTTC. The chain combines TRBV18 with TRBJ2-7, with 7 bases that match TRBD1. V was pared by 5 bases and J by 2 bases, with 3 bases of the junction left unmatched. Looked up from germline, CDR1 is KGHSH and CDR2 is LQKENI. The CDR3 totals 13 residues.

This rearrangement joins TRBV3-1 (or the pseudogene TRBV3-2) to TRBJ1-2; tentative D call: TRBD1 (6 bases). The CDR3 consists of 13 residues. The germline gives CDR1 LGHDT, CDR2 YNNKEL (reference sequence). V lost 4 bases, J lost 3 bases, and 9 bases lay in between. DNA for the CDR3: TGTGCCAGCAGCCGGGACAAGGACTATGGCTACACCTTC. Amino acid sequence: CASSRDKDYGYTF.

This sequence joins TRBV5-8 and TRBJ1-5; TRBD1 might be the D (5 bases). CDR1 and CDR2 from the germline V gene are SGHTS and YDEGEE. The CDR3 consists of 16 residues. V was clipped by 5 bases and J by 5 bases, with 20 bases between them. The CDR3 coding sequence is TGTGCCAGCAGGTTCGACAGTAGGGTAGCTTATCAGCCCCAGCATTTT. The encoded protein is CASRFDSRVAYQPQHF.

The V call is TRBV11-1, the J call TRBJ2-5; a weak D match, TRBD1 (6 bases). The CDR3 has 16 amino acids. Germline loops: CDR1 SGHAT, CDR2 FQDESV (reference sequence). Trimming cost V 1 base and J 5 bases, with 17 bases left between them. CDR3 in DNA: TGTGCCAGCAGCTTAGAGGGGAGCACAGGGTATGAGACCCAGTACTTC. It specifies CASSLEGSTGYETQYF.

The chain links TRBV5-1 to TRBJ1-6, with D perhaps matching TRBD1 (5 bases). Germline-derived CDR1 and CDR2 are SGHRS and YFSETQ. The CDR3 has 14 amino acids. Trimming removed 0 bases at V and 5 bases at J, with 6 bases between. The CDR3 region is CASSLGQNNSPLHF. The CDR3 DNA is TGCGCCAGCAGCTTGGGACAGAATAATTCACCCCTCCACTTT.

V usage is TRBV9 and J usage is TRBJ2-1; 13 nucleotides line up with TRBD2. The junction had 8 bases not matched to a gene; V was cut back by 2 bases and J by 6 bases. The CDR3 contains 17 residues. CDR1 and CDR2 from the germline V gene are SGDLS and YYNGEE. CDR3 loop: CASSVFTSGRASNEQFF. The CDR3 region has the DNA TGTGCCAGCAGCGTTTTTACTAGCGGGAGGGCAAGCAATGAGCAGTTCTTC.

CDR3 in DNA: TGTGCCAGCAGCTTAGGATCTGGCGGTCCGTATGGCTACACCTTC. Protein product: CASSLGSGGPYGYTF. This chain joins TRBV7-9 and TRBJ1-2; no reliable D call. The germline CDR1 and CDR2 sequences are SEHNR and FQNEAQ (reference sequence). V was shortened by 1 base and J by 5 bases, with 14 bases between the two germline ends. The length of the CDR3 is 15 residues.

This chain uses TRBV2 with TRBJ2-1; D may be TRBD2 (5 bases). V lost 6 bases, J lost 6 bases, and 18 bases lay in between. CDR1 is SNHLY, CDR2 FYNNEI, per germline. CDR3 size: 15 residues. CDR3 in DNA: TGTGCCAGCAGACCGATACTAGTTTGGATCAATGAGCAGTTCTTC. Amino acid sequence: CASRPILVWINEQFF.

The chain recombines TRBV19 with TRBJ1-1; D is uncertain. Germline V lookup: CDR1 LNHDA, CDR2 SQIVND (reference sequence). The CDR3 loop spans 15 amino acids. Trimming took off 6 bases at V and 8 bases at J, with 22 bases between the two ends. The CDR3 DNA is TGTGCCAGTAGCCCCCCCGGGCGGAGGTCCTCAGAAGCTTTCTTT. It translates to CASSPPGRRSSEAFF.

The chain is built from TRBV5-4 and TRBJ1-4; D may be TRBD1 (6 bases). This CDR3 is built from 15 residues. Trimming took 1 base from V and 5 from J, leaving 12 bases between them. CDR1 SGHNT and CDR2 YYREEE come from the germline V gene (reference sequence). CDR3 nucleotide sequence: TGTGCCAGCAGCTTGAAGCAGGGGCTAAATGAAAAACTGTTTTTT. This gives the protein CASSLKQGLNEKLFF.

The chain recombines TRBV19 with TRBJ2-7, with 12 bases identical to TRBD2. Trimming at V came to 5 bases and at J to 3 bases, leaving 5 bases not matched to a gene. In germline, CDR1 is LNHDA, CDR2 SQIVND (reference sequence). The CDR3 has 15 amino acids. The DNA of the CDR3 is TGTGCCAGTAGTCTCGGACTAGCGGGAATCTACGAGCAGTACTTC. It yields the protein CASSLGLAGIYEQYF.

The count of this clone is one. This CDR3 reads CASSPGTASRALAEAFF. The CDR3 nucleotides are TGTGCCAGCTCACCAGGGACAGCCTCCAGGGCGTTGGCTGAAGCTTTCTTT. This chain connects TRBV18 to TRBJ1-1, with TRBD1 matching 7 bases. J lost 6 bases, V lost 2 bases, and 15 bases had no gene match. The CDR3 consists of 17 residues. Germline V gene sequence: CDR1 KGHSH, CDR2 LQKENI.

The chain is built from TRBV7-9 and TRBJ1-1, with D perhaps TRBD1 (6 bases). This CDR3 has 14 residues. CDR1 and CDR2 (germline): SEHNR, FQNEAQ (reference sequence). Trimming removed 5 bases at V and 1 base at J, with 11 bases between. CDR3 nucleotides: TGTGCCAGCAGCCAAGAGACAGGGAACACTGAAGCTTTCTTT. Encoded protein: CASSQETGNTEAFF.

DNA for the CDR3: TGTGCCAGCAGTGAAGCGCAGGGCAGGGTGGAACTGTTTTTT. This encodes CASSEAQGRVELFF. The chain couples TRBV2 to TRBJ1-4; tentatively, D is TRBD1 (5 bases). The CDR3 consists of 14 residues. The V gene lost 0 bases and the J gene lost 12 bases, with 14 bases spanning the gap. The V gene's germline CDR1 is SNHLY and CDR2 FYNNEI.

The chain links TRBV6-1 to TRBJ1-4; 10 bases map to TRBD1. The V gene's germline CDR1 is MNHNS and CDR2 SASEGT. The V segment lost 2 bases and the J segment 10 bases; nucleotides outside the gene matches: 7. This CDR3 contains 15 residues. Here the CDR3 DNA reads TGTGCCAGCAGTGAAACCGGGACAGGGGCTTTAAAACTGTTTTTT. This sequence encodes CASSETGTGALKLFF.

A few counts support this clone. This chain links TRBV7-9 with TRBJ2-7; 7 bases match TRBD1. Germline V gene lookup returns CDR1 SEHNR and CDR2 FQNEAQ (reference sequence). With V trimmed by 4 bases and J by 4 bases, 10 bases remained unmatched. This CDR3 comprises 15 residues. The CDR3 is CASSSQSQGQYEQYF. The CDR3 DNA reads TGTGCCAGCAGCTCACAATCACAGGGACAGTACGAGCAGTACTTC.